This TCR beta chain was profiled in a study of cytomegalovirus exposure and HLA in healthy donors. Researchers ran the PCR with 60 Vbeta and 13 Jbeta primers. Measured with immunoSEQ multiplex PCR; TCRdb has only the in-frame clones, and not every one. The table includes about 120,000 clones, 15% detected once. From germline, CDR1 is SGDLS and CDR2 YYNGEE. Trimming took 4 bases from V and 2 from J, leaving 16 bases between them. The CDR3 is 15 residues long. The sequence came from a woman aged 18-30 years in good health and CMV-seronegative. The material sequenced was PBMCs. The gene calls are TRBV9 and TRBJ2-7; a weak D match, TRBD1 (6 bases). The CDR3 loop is CASSLGAGTTYEQYF. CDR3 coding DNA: TGTGCCAGCAGCCTGGGGGCAGGCACTACCTACGAGCAGTACTTC.